The rows below give T cell receptor beta chains drawn from one sample of a study of brain T cells in children with intractable seizures. TCRdb's copy holds only in-frame clones and misses some; the assay was immunoSEQ multiplex PCR. The data contain approximately 330,000 clones, approximately 93% of them singletons. The sample was peripheral blood, taken 5 to 6 months after surgery. The origin of the receptors is a boy younger than two with tuberous sclerosis and intractable seizures. CDR3s include the opening cysteine and the closing phenylalanine or tryptophan. The D gene is left open where the match is weak. Expanded clones are given a class, and other clones once, few, many or no size at all.

-	TRBV6-6	-	TRBJ1-1	CASSYDLNTEAFF	TGTGCCAGCAGTTACGACCTTAACACTGAAGCTTTCTTT
-	TRBV3-1/TRBV3-2	-	TRBJ1-2	CASSQAPGQSYGYTF	TGTGCCAGCAGCCAAGCCCCTGGACAGTCCTATGGCTACACCTTC
TRBD2	TRBV11-2	-	TRBJ2-7	CASSLDPWTSGRRTYEQYF	TGTGCCAGCAGCTTAGATCCTTGGACTAGCGGGAGGAGGACCTACGAGCAGTACTTC
TRBD1	TRBV7-9	once	TRBJ1-2	CASSLGEGTGGLWYGYTF	TGTGCCAGCAGCTTGGGAGAAGGGACAGGGGGGTTGTGGTATGGCTACACCTTC
TRBD1	TRBV6-5	-	TRBJ2-2	CASRYRDRDIGELFF	TGTGCCAGCAGGTACCGGGACAGGGATATCGGGGAGCTGTTTTTT
TRBD2	TRBV4-1	-	TRBJ2-5	CASSTRLAGIQETQYF	TGCGCCAGCAGCACCAGACTAGCGGGAATACAAGAGACCCAGTACTTC
-	TRBV27	-	TRBJ1-4	CASTSADAGEKLFF	TGTGCCAGCACCTCAGCAGACGCGGGTGAAAAACTGTTTTTT
-	TRBV24-1	-	TRBJ2-5	CATSDLSRVGTQYF	TGTGCCACCAGTGATTTGAGCAGGGTGGGGACCCAGTACTTC
TRBD2	TRBV2	-	TRBJ2-1	CASSENPGLEYEQFF	TGTGCCAGCAGTGAAAATCCAGGACTAGAATATGAGCAGTTCTTC
TRBD1	TRBV27	-	TRBJ1-2	CASTNSQGVGGYTF	TGTGCCAGCACCAACAGTCAGGGGGTCGGAGGCTACACCTTC
TRBD1	TRBV2	-	TRBJ1-3	CASRYRGQGNTIYF	TGTGCCAGCAGATACAGGGGGCAAGGAAACACCATATATTTT
TRBD1	TRBV4-1	once	TRBJ2-7	CASSQETGTGYYEQYF	TGCGCCAGCAGCCAGGAAACCGGGACAGGGTACTACGAGCAGTACTTC
TRBD2	TRBV7-2	-	TRBJ2-7	CASSLEAGGYDEQYF	TGTGCCAGCAGCTTAGAAGCGGGGGGTTACGACGAGCAGTACTTC
-	TRBV30	-	TRBJ2-2	CAWSVLSGNTGELFF	TGTGCCTGGAGTGTACTGAGCGGGAACACCGGGGAGCTGTTTTTT
TRBD1	TRBV2	-	TRBJ2-3	CASSWTGRSTDTQYF	TGTGCCAGCAGCTGGACAGGGCGTAGCACAGATACGCAGTATTTT
TRBD1	TRBV3-1/TRBV3-2	-	TRBJ1-5	CASSQTGGYQPQHF	TGTGCCAGCAGCCAAACAGGGGGCTATCAGCCCCAGCATTTT
-	TRBV2	-	TRBJ2-7	CASEPGPSYEQYF	TGTGCCAGTGAGCCGGGACCATCCTACGAGCAGTACTTC
-	TRBV7-3	-	TRBJ2-1	CASSLRALAIHNEQFF	TGTGCCAGCAGCTTAAGGGCCCTCGCCATCCACAATGAGCAGTTCTTC
TRBD1	TRBV7-9	-	TRBJ1-2	CASSYRDREGHYGYTF	TGTGCCAGCAGCTACCGGGACAGGGAAGGGCACTATGGCTACACCTTC
-	TRBV10-3	-	TRBJ2-3	CAISVGVDTDTQYF	TGTGCCATCAGTGTGGGGGTAGACACAGATACGCAGTATTTT
-	TRBV7-9	-	TRBJ2-7	CASSSSRGLAITYEQYF	TGTGCCAGCAGCTCCTCACGAGGTCTAGCGATAACCTACGAGCAGTACTTC
-	TRBV20-1	-	TRBJ1-1	CSARAVEAFF	TGCAGTGCTAGAGCGGTAGAAGCTTTCTTT
-	TRBV3-1/TRBV3-2	-	TRBJ1-4	CASSQSYLNEKLFF	TGTGCCAGCAGCCAAAGTTACCTTAATGAAAAACTGTTTTTT
-	TRBV7-8	-	TRBJ2-1	CASSVDGGFYSYNEQFF	TGTGCCAGCAGCGTCGATGGGGGTTTCTACTCCTACAATGAGCAGTTCTTC
TRBD1	TRBV7-9	-	TRBJ1-2	CASSLADRGDGYTF	TGTGCCAGCAGCTTAGCGGACAGGGGGGATGGCTACACCTTC
-	TRBV5-4	-	TRBJ1-1	CASSRDLEAFF	TGTGCCAGCAGCAGAGATCTAGAAGCTTTCTTT
-	TRBV9	-	TRBJ1-4	CASSATSATNEKLFF	TGTGCCAGCAGCGCTACCAGTGCAACTAATGAAAAACTGTTTTTT
-	TRBV7-8	-	TRBJ1-4	CASSLLRGRTNEKLFF	TGTGCCAGCAGCTTACTTCGGGGGCGGACTAATGAAAAACTGTTTTTT
-	TRBV3-1/TRBV3-2	-	TRBJ1-3	CANSQDSSSGNTIYF	TGTGCCAACAGCCAAGATTCCAGCTCTGGAAACACCATATATTTT
-	TRBV6-5	-	TRBJ1-1	CASSFYGGTEAFF	TGTGCCAGCAGTTTTTATGGCGGCACTGAAGCTTTCTTT
TRBD1	TRBV3-1/TRBV3-2	-	TRBJ2-7	CASSLRTGSYEQYF	TGTGCCAGCAGCCTCAGGACAGGCTCCTACGAGCAGTACTTC
-	TRBV27	-	TRBJ1-1	CASSCEGPVPEAFF	TGTGCCAGCAGTTGTGAGGGGCCGGTCCCTGAAGCTTTCTTT
TRBD1	TRBV9	-	TRBJ1-2	CASSVEDRGYGYTF	TGTGCCAGCAGCGTAGAGGACAGGGGATATGGCTACACCTTC
-	TRBV9	-	TRBJ1-4	CASSARWGRKEKLFF	TGTGCCAGCAGCGCCAGATGGGGGCGAAAAGAAAAACTGTTTTTT
-	TRBV18	-	TRBJ2-3	CASSPPITDSSTDTQYF	TGTGCCAGCTCACCACCGATAACGGATTCTAGCACAGATACGCAGTATTTT
-	TRBV21-1	-	TRBJ2-1	CATLAGENSYNEQFF	TGTGCCACCTTAGCGGGAGAGAACTCCTACAATGAGCAGTTCTTC
-	TRBV5-4	once	TRBJ1-1	CASSLEAGRPLIEAFF	TGTGCCAGCAGTTTGGAGGCTGGGCGGCCCTTAATTGAAGCTTTCTTT
-	TRBV7-8	-	TRBJ2-7	CASSLSSTGNHEQYF	TGTGCCAGCAGCTTGTCTTCGACAGGTAATCACGAGCAGTACTTC
TRBD1	TRBV7-2	-	TRBJ2-4	CASSRRQGADIQYF	TGTGCCAGCAGCCGTCGACAGGGGGCGGACATTCAGTACTTC
TRBD2	TRBV4-1	-	TRBJ2-3	CASSLTSGRSDTQYF	TGCGCCAGCAGTCTGACTAGCGGGAGGTCGGATACGCAGTATTTT
-	TRBV3-1/TRBV3-2	-	TRBJ2-5	CASSQANRAKETQYF	TGTGCCAGCAGCCAAGCTAACCGGGCGAAAGAGACCCAGTACTTC
-	TRBV27	-	TRBJ1-1	CASSLYQGSTEAFF	TGTGCCAGCAGTTTATACCAGGGCTCCACTGAAGCTTTCTTT
-	TRBV6-5	once	TRBJ1-2	CASSYPQRGYGYTF	TGTGCCAGCAGTTACCCCCAGCGGGGCTATGGCTACACCTTC
TRBD2	TRBV6-5	-	TRBJ2-5	CASSLGSGLGETQYF	TGTGCCAGCAGCCTAGGTAGCGGGTTGGGAGAGACCCAGTACTTC
-	TRBV10-3	-	TRBJ1-2	CAISVWKSAYGYTF	TGTGCCATCAGTGTATGGAAAAGTGCTTATGGCTACACCTTC
TRBD2	TRBV11-3	-	TRBJ2-3	CASSLGLAGARTTDTQYF	TGTGCCAGCAGCTTAGGGCTAGCGGGGGCCCGAACCACAGATACGCAGTATTTT
TRBD1	TRBV4-1	-	TRBJ1-2	CASSQVSDRGAPDGYTF	TGCGCCAGCAGCCAAGTTTCCGACAGGGGGGCGCCGGATGGCTACACCTTC